This T cell receptor beta chain emerged from a study of immune evolution from preneoplasia to lung adenocarcinoma. Nucleic acids came from premalignant or tumor cells enriched by macro-dissection. Points from the study as a whole: KRAS-mutant nodules had the highest T cell clonality. Later-stage lesions seemingly showed higher T cell density and diversity than normal lung.

Sequenced by immunoSEQ multiplex PCR; TCRdb stores in-frame clones only, minus some. The profile covers some 6,300 clones, with roughly four fifths appearing a single time and under 8.5% taken by the ten largest. This clone was detected only once. Antigen unknown. J gave up 6 bases and V 3 bases, and 6 bases lay outside the gene matches. Germline loops: CDR1 SEHNR, CDR2 FQNEAQ (reference sequence). The CDR3 extends over 15 amino acids. This chain joins TRBV7-9 and TRBJ2-1; 9 nucleotides align to TRBD2. Input material: FFPE minimally invasive lung adenocarcinoma tissue. This TCR came from a person aged 60 to 85 with lung adenocarcinoma. CDR3 nucleotides: TGTGCCAGCAGCTTGGCGGGAGGGCCGGGCAATGAGCAGTTCTTC. Encoded protein: CASSLAGGPGNEQFF.